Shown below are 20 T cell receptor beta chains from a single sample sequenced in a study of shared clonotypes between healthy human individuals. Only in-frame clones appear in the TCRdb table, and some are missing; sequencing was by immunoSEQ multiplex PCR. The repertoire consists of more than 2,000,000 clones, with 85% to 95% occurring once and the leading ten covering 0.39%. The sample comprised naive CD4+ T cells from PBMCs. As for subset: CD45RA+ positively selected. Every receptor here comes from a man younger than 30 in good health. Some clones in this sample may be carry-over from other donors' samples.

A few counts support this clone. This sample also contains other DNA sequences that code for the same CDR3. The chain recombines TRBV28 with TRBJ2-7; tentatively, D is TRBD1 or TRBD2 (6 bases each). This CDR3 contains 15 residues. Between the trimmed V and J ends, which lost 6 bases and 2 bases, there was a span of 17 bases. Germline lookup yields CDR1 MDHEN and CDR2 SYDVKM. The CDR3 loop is CASSPPGGGPYEQYF. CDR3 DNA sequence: TGTGCCAGCAGCCCCCCCGGGGGCGGTCCCTACGAGCAGTACTTC.

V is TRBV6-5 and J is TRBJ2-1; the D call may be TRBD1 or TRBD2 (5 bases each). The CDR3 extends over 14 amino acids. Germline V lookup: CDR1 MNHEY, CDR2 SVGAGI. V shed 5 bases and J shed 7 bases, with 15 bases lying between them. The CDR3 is CASSTSRGPNEQFF. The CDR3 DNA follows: TGTGCCAGCAGTACCTCTAGGGGACCAAATGAGCAGTTCTTC.

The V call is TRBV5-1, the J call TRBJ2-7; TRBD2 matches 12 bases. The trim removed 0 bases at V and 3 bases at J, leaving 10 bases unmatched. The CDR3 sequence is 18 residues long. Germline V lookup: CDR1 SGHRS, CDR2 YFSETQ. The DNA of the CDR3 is TGCGCCAGCAGCTTGGGGCGTCTAGCGGGAGGGCCGGGCTACGAGCAGTACTTC. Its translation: CASSLGRLAGGPGYEQYF.

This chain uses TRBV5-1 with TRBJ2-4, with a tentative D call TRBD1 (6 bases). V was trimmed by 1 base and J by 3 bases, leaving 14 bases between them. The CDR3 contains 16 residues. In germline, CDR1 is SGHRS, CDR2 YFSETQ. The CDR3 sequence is CASSLPSTGFKNIQYF. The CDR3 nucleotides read TGCGCCAGCAGCTTGCCCTCAACAGGGTTCAAAAACATTCAGTACTTC.

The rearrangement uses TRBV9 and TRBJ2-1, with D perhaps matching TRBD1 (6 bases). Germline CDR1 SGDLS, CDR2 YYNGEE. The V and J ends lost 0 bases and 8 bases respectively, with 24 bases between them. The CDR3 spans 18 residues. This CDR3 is CASSVGRGRSTSADEQFF. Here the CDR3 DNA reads TGTGCCAGCAGCGTAGGAAGGGGGAGATCCACATCGGCCGATGAGCAGTTCTTC.

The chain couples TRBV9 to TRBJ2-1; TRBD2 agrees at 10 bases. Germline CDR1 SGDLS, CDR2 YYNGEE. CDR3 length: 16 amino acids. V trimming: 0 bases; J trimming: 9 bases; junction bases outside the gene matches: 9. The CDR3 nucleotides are TGTGCCAGCAGCGTAGGTAGGACTAGCGGCCCAGGTGAGCAGTTCTTC. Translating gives CASSVGRTSGPGEQFF.

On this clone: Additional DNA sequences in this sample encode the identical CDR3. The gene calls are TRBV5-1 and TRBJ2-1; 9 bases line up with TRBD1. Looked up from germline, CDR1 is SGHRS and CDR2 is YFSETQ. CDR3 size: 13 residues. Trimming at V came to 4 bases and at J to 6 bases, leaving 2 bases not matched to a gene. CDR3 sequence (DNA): TGCGCCAGCAGCCCGGACAGGGGCAATGAGCAGTTCTTC. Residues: CASSPDRGNEQFF.

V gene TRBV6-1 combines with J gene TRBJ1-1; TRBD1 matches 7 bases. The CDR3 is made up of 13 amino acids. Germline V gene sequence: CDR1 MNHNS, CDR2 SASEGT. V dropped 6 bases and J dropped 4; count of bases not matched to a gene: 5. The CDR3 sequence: CASRGGSGTEAFF. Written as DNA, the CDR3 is TGTGCCAGCAGAGGGGGCTCGGGCACTGAAGCTTTCTTT.

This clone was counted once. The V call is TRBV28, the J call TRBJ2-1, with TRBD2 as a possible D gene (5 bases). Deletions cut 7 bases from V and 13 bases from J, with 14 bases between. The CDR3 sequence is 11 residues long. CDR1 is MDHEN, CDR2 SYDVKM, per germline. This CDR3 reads CASTSGLDQFF. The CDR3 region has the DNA TGTGCCAGCACCTCGGGGTTAGATCAGTTCTTC. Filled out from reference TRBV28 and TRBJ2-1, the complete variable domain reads DVKVTQSSRYLVKRTGEKVFLECVQDMDHENMFWYRQDPGLGLRLIYFSYDVKMKEKGDIPEGYSVSREKKERFSLILESASTNQTSMYLCASTSGLDQFFGPGTRLTVL.

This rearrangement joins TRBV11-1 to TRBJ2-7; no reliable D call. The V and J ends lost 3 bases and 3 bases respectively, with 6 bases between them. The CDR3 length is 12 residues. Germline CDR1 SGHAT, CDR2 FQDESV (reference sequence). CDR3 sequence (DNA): TGTGCCAGCAGCTTCCCCGGCTACGAGCAGTACTTC. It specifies CASSFPGYEQYF.

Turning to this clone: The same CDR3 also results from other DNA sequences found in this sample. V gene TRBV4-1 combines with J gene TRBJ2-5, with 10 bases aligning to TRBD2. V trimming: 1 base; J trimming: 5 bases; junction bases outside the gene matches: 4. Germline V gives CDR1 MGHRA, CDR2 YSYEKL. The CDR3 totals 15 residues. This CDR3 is CASSQGLAGVETQYF. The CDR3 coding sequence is TGCGCCAGCAGCCAAGGGCTAGCGGGAGTTGAGACCCAGTACTTC.

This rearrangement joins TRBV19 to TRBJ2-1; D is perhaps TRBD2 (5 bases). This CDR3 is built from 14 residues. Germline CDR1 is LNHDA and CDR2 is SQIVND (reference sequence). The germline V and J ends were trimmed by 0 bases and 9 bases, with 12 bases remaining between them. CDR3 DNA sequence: TGTGCCAGTAGTATAGAAGACATTGCGGGTGAGCAGTTCTTC. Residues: CASSIEDIAGEQFF.

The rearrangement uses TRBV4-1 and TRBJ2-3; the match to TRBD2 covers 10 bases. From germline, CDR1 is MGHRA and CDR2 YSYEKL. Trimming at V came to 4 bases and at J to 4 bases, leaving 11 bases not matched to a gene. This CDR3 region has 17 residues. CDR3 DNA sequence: TGCGCCAGCAGCCCAGACCGAGCGGGAGGGCCCCCAGATACGCAGTATTTT. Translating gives CASSPDRAGGPPDTQYF.

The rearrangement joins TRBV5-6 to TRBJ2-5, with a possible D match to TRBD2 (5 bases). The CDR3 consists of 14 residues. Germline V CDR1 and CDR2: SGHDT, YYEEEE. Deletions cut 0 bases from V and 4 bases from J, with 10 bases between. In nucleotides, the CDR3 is TGTGCCAGCAGCTTGGCTAGCACGGGAGAGACCCAGTACTTC. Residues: CASSLASTGETQYF.

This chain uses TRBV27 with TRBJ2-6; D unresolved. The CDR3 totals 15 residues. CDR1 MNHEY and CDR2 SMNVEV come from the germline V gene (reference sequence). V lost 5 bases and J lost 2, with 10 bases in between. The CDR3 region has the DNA TGTGCCAGCAGTCCATTGGACCCTGGGGCCAACGTCCTGACTTTC. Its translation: CASSPLDPGANVLTF. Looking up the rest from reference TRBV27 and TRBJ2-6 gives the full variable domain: EAQVTQNPRYLITVTGKKLTVTCSQNMNHEYMSWYRQDPGLGLRQIYYSMNVEVTDKGDVPEGYKVSRKEKRNFPLILESPSPNQTSLYFCASSPLDPGANVLTFGAGSRLTVL.

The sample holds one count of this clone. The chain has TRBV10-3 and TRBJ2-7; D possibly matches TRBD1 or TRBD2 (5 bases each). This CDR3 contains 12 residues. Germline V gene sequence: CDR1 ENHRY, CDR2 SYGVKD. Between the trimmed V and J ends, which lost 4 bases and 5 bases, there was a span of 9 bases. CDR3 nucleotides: TGTGCCATCAGTGTTAGAGGGGACGAGCAGTACTTC. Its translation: CAISVRGDEQYF.

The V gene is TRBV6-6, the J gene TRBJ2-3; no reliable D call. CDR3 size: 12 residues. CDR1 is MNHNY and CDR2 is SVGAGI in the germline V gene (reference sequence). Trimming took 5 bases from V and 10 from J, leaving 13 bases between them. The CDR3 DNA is TGTGCCAGCAGTCCATTCCGAGTGGCGCAGTATTTT. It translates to CASSPFRVAQYF.

CDR3 sequence: CASSFSVTGLAETQYF. CDR3 in DNA: TGTGCCAGCAGCTTTAGCGTGACTGGTTTAGCAGAGACCCAGTACTTC. The V call is TRBV7-9, the J call TRBJ2-5; perhaps TRBD2 as D (5 bases). The CDR3 spans 16 residues. V lost 3 bases and J lost 4, with 18 bases in between. Per germline, CDR1 SEHNR and CDR2 FQNEAQ (reference sequence). Full variable domain (rest looked up from reference TRBV7-9 and TRBJ2-5): DTGVSQNPRHKITKRGQNVTFRCDPISEHNRLYWYRQTLGQGPEFLTYFQNEAQLEKSRLLSDRFSAERPKGSFSTLEIQRTEQGDSAMYLCASSFSVTGLAETQYFGPGTRLLVL.

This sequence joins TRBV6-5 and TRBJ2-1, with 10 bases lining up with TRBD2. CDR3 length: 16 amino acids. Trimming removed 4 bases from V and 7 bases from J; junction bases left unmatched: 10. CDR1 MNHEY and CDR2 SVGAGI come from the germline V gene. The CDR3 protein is CASSSLRSGRGNEQFF. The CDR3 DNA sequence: TGTGCCAGCAGTTCACTAAGGAGCGGGAGGGGGAATGAGCAGTTCTTC.

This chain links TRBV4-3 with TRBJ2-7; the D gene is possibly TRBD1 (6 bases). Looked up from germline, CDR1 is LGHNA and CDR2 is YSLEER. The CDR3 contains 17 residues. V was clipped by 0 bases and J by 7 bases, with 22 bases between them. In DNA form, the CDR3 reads TGCGCCAGCAGCCAAGACCTAGGGCAGGGGACCTTTCGAGAGCAGTACTTC. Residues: CASSQDLGQGTFREQYF.